These T cell receptor beta chains were read from a single sample in a study of T cell repertoires in cytomegalovirus infection. TCRdb used MiXCR to reprocess the reads, holding one entry per CDR3 protein. The profile shows approximately 550,000 distinct CDR3 sequences, about 15% of them singletons. Sequencing was done on a sample of CD8+ T cells from PBMCs. Receptors were obtained from a human donor in good health (CMV status not recorded). Some clones in this sample may be carry-over from other donors' samples. The CDR3 runs from the conserved cysteine through the conserved F or W. The order of the fields is clone size, V gene, D gene, J gene, CDR3 protein. A D gene is named only where the DNA matches it firmly. Only part of the rows carry a size: once, few, many, or a class if the clone is expanded.

abundance: few
v_gene: TRBV15
d_gene: TRBD1
j_gene: TRBJ2-2
CDR3aa: CATSRGQGVVTGELFF

abundance: many
v_gene: TRBV20-1
d_gene: TRBD2
j_gene: TRBJ2-3
CDR3aa: CSARDSWLAGGPGTDTQYF

abundance: -
v_gene: TRBV29-1
d_gene: -
j_gene: TRBJ1-1
CDR3aa: CSVDTVLNTEAFF

abundance: few
v_gene: TRBV27
d_gene: -
j_gene: TRBJ2-1
CDR3aa: CASSRVGSYNEQFF

abundance: -
v_gene: TRBV12-3/TRBV12-4
d_gene: -
j_gene: TRBJ1-1
CDR3aa: CASSHERAGYTEAFF

abundance: many
v_gene: TRBV4-1
d_gene: TRBD2
j_gene: TRBJ2-2
CDR3aa: CASSRGTSGTNTGELFF

abundance: few
v_gene: TRBV10-3
d_gene: TRBD1
j_gene: TRBJ1-1
CDR3aa: CATVRGQDFMNTEAFF

abundance: many
v_gene: TRBV14
d_gene: -
j_gene: TRBJ2-7
CDR3aa: CASSPGHGTYEQYF

abundance: many
v_gene: TRBV27
d_gene: TRBD2
j_gene: TRBJ2-1
CDR3aa: CASSLRLASPNEQFF

abundance: many
v_gene: TRBV5-6
d_gene: TRBD2
j_gene: TRBJ2-1
CDR3aa: CASSLAHGLAGWVSYNEQFF

abundance: many
v_gene: TRBV24-1
d_gene: -
j_gene: TRBJ1-2
CDR3aa: CATSGPFGGSNYGYTF

abundance: many
v_gene: TRBV5-1
d_gene: -
j_gene: TRBJ2-7
CDR3aa: CASSFTGTEIYEQYF

abundance: many
v_gene: TRBV7-8
d_gene: TRBD1
j_gene: TRBJ2-5
CDR3aa: CASSEDRGQETQYF

abundance: few
v_gene: TRBV14
d_gene: -
j_gene: TRBJ2-5
CDR3aa: CASSQIPGHDSRETQYF

abundance: many
v_gene: TRBV6-5
d_gene: TRBD2
j_gene: TRBJ2-5
CDR3aa: CASSYSRGGETQYF

abundance: many
v_gene: TRBV28
d_gene: -
j_gene: TRBJ1-5
CDR3aa: CASSPQGYSNQPQHF

abundance: few
v_gene: TRBV20-1
d_gene: -
j_gene: TRBJ1-3
CDR3aa: CSARSQATGNTIYF

abundance: few
v_gene: TRBV7-3
d_gene: -
j_gene: TRBJ2-1
CDR3aa: CASSLTGSSSSYNEQFF

abundance: -
v_gene: TRBV7-7
d_gene: -
j_gene: TRBJ2-1
CDR3aa: CASSPGAAGEGNEQFF

abundance: few
v_gene: TRBV20-1
d_gene: -
j_gene: TRBJ2-3
CDR3aa: CSARERDTDTQYF

abundance: many
v_gene: TRBV28
d_gene: TRBD2
j_gene: TRBJ2-1
CDR3aa: CASSLLGLAGNEQFF

abundance: many
v_gene: TRBV7-9
d_gene: -
j_gene: TRBJ1-1
CDR3aa: CASSLVETALNTEAFF

abundance: -
v_gene: TRBV12-5
d_gene: -
j_gene: TRBJ1-1
CDR3aa: CASGPGTERFTEAFF

abundance: few
v_gene: TRBV7-3
d_gene: TRBD1
j_gene: TRBJ2-7
CDR3aa: CASSSTGDWDEQYF

abundance: many
v_gene: TRBV27
d_gene: TRBD2
j_gene: TRBJ2-3
CDR3aa: CASSVKAGVERTDTQYF

abundance: -
v_gene: TRBV27
d_gene: -
j_gene: TRBJ2-2
CDR3aa: CASSFRGGTGELFF

abundance: -
v_gene: TRBV4-2
d_gene: TRBD1
j_gene: TRBJ2-7
CDR3aa: CASSQDSGQIQGQYF

abundance: few
v_gene: TRBV9
d_gene: -
j_gene: TRBJ2-5
CDR3aa: CASSVWGTPGGETQYF